This T cell receptor beta chain was sequenced during a study of response to subunit inactivated influenza vaccine. The CDR3 consists of 16 residues. Germline trimming cut 0 bases from V and 4 bases from J; bases unmatched to any gene: 6. Germline-derived CDR1 and CDR2 are ENHRY and SYGVKD. TCRdb itself ran the RT-PCR reads through MiXCR, one entry per CDR3 protein. Of more than 700,000 distinct CDR3 sequences in the sample, approximately 22% were seen once. The chain recombines TRBV10-3 with TRBJ1-5, with TRBD1 matching over 7 bases. Sequences were derived from PBMCs from blood, sampled approximately 5 days after vaccination. The origin of this receptor is a man in his forties or fifties who received an inactivated influenza vaccine. CDR3 in amino acids: CAISESRGGANQPQHF. The CDR3 DNA reads TGTGCCATCAGTGAGTCGCGAGGGGGCGCTAATCAGCCCCAGCATTTT.